The entry below describes one T cell receptor beta chain. Patients got 3 mg/kg IV nivolumab weeks 1, 4, 7, 10, then biweekly through week 26. The data were taken from a study of ipilimumab plus nivolumab after autologous stem cell transplantation. Overall study context: DLBCL patients had primary refractory or relapsed disease.

Assay: immunoSEQ multiplex PCR; the TCRdb copy retains only in-frame clones and omits some. This table has approximately 20,000 clones, 77% appearing once. With 2 bases removed from V and 0 bases from J, the gap between germline ends came to 5 bases. The germline V gene encodes CDR1 MNHNY and CDR2 SVGAGI (reference sequence). This CDR3 has 14 residues. The clonotype originates from a male donor with diffuse large B-cell lymphoma. The input for sequencing was PBMCs, taken in a trial of ipilimumab plus nivolumab as post-transplant consolidation. This rearrangement joins TRBV6-6 to TRBJ1-3; D uncertain. CDR3 sequence reads: CASSYPDSGNTIYF. The CDR3 nucleotides are TGTGCCAGCAGTTACCCCGACTCTGGAAACACCATATATTTT.